The 6 T cell receptor beta chains given below trace back to one sample, sequenced in a study of CD8+ T cells in alopecia areata. Following extraction, RNA underwent reverse transcription to cDNA, which served as the sequencing template. Profiling relied on immunoSEQ multiplex PCR, and the TCRdb table lists in-frame clones only, not all of them. The sample contains about 150,000 clones, roughly 60% of which appear only once. Sequencing was carried out using CD8+ T cells sorted from blood. The receptors here all came from a human donor in good health.

This clone was seen just once. The V gene is TRBV29-1, the J gene TRBJ1-2; D may be TRBD1 (5 bases). This CDR3 contains 11 residues. CDR1 and CDR2 (germline): SQVTM, ANQGSEA. V was cut by 7 bases and J by 5 bases, with 11 bases left in between. The CDR3 DNA reads as TGCAGCGCGGGGGACCTTTATGGCTACACCTTC. Encoded protein: CSAGDLYGYTF.

J is TRBJ1-3 and V is TRBV30; no definite D call. The CDR3 totals 14 residues. Germline loops: CDR1 GTSNPN, CDR2 SVGIG (reference sequence). V was clipped by 2 bases and J by 2 bases, with 10 bases between them. The CDR3 loop reads CAWSSHGAGNTIYF. The CDR3 nucleotides are TGTGCCTGGAGTTCACACGGCGCTGGAAACACCATATATTTT.

This clone showed up just once. The V gene is TRBV29-1, the J gene TRBJ2-1, with D possibly being TRBD2 (6 bases). CDR1 and CDR2 from the germline V gene are SQVTM and ANQGSEA. CDR3 length: 14 amino acids. Trimming removed 6 bases from V and 5 bases from J, with 17 bases in between. CDR3 DNA: TGCAGCGTCGAGACTCTAGCGATCGACAATGAGCAGTTCTTC. Amino acids: CSVETLAIDNEQFF.

The chain joins TRBV2 to TRBJ1-5; the match to TRBD1 covers 9 bases. This CDR3 spans 15 amino acids. Germline-derived CDR1 and CDR2 are SNHLY and FYNNEI. Trimming at V came to 7 bases and at J to 4 bases, leaving 8 bases not matched to a gene. The chain's CDR3 is CASTWGTGRNQPQHF. The CDR3 coding sequence is TGTGCCAGCACCTGGGGGACAGGGAGGAATCAGCCCCAGCATTTT.

This clone was counted a few times. CDR3 amino acids: CASSVGTSGNTGELFF. As DNA, the CDR3 is TGTGCCAGCAGCGTTGGGACTAGCGGGAACACCGGGGAGCTGTTTTTT. The V and J genes are TRBV9 and TRBJ2-2; 11 bases are shared with TRBD2. This CDR3 is 16 amino acids long. The junction had 1 base not matched to a gene; V was cut back by 2 bases and J by 1 base. CDR1 SGDLS and CDR2 YYNGEE come from the germline V gene.

This sequence joins TRBV30 and TRBJ1-2; 11 bases agree with TRBD1. This CDR3 has 13 residues. Germline CDR1 is GTSNPN and CDR2 is SVGIG (reference sequence). V lost 3 bases, J lost 7 bases, and 4 bases stayed unmatched. The CDR3 DNA is TGTGCCTGGAGAGAGGGACAGGGGGGTGGCTACACCTTC. Its protein is CAWREGQGGGYTF. The whole variable domain, filled in from reference TRBV30 and TRBJ1-2, reads SQTIHQWPATLVQPVGSPLSLECTVEGTSNPNLYWYRQAAGRGLQLLFYSVGIGQISSEVPQNLSASRPQDRQFILSSKKLLLSDSGFYLCAWREGQGGGYTFGSGTRLTVV.